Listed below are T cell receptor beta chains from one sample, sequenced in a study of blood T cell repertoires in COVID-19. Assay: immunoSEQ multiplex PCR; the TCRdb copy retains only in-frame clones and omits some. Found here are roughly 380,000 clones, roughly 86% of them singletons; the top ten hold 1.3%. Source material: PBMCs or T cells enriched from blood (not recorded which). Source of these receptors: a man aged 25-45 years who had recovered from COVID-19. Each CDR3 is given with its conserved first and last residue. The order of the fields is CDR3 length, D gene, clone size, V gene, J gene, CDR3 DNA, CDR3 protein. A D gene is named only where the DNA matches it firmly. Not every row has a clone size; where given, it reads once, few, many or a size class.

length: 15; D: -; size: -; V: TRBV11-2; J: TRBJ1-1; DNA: TGTGCCAGCAGCTTATCACAGGTAACCAACACTGAAGCTTTCTTT; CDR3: CASSLSQVTNTEAFF
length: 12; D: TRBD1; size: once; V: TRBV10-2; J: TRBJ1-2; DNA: TGCGCCAGCAGTCGGGACAGCGGTGGCTACACCTTC; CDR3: CASSRDSGGYTF
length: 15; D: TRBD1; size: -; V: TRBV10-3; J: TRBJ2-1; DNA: TGTGCCATCAGTGACTCCTCGGACAGGGGCAATGAGCAGTTCTTC; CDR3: CAISDSSDRGNEQFF
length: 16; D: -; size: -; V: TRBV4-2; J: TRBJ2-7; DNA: TGTGCCAGCAGCCCCGACGGCAGGCTAAGAATCTACGAGCAGTACTTC; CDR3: CASSPDGRLRIYEQYF
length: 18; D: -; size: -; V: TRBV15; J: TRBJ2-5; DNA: TGTGCCACCAGCAGACCACCCGGACGGGGGGCGACCGGAGAGACCCAGTACTTC; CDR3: CATSRPPGRGATGETQYF
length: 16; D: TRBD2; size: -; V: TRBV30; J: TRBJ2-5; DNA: TGTGCCTGGATCCCAGCCTCAGCGGGGGATAAAGAGACCCAGTACTTC; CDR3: CAWIPASAGDKETQYF
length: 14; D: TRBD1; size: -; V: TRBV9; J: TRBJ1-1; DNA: TGTGCCAGCAGCGTAGAGGGGGGACAGTCTGAAGCTTTCTTT; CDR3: CASSVEGGQSEAFF
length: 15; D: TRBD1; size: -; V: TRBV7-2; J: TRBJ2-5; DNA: TGTGCCAGCAGCCCGCTTGGGACAGCAAAAGAGACCCAGTACTTC; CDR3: CASSPLGTAKETQYF
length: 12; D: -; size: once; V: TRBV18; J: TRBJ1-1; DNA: TGTGCCAGCTCACGATCAGGGAATGAAGCTTTCTTT; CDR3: CASSRSGNEAFF
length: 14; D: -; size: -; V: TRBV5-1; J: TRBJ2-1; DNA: TGCGCCAGCAGCACAGGACAGGGAGGGACTGAGCAGTTCTTC; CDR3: CASSTGQGGTEQFF
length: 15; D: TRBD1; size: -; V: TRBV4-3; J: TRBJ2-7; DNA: TGCGCCAGCAGCCAAGAAGGGACAGACTCCTACGAGCAGTACTTC; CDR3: CASSQEGTDSYEQYF
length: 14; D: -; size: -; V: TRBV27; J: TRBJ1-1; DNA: TGTGCCAGCAGTTTAAGGGGGGGCATTGGTGAAGCTTTCTTT; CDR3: CASSLRGGIGEAFF
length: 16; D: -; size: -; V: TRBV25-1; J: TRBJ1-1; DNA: TGTGCCAGCAGTGAATATTTACAGGGCGGGGGCACTGAAGCTTTCTTT; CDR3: CASSEYLQGGGTEAFF
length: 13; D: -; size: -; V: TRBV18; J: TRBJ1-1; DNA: TGTGCCAGCTCGACATCCGGGGGCACTGAAGCTTTCTTT; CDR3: CASSTSGGTEAFF
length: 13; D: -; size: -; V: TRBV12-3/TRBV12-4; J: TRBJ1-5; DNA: TGTGCCAGCAGGCACGGGGGCAATCAGCCCCAGCATTTT; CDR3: CASRHGGNQPQHF
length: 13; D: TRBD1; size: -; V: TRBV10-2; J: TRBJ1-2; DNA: TGCGCCAGCAGCCCACAGGGGAGCTATGGCTACACCTTC; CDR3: CASSPQGSYGYTF
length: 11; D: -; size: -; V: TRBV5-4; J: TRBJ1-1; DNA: TGTGCCACCTCTATTACCACTGAAGCTTTCTTT; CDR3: CATSITTEAFF
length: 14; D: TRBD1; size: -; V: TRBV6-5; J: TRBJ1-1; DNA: TGTGCCAGCAGTCTTTTTGACAGGGACACTGAAGCTTTCTTT; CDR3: CASSLFDRDTEAFF
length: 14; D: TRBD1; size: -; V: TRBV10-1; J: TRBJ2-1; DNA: TGCGCCAGCAGTAAGGGACAGAGCCACAATGAGCAGTTCTTC; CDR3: CASSKGQSHNEQFF
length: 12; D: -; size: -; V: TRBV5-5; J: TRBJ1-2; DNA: TGTGCCAGCAGCATCCAGGGAAACGGCTACACCTTC; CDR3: CASSIQGNGYTF
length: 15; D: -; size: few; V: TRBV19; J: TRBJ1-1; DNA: TGTGCCAGTAGTACTCAGGGGAAGATGAACACTGAAGCTTTCTTT; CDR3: CASSTQGKMNTEAFF
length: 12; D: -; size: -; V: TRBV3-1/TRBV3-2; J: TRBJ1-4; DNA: TGTGCCAGCAGCCACGGGAATGAAAAACTGTTTTTT; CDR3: CASSHGNEKLFF
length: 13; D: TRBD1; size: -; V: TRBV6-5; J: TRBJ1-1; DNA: TGTGCCAGCAGGCCCGGGACAGGGACTGAAGCTTTCTTT; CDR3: CASRPGTGTEAFF
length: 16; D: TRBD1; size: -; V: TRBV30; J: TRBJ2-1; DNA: TGTGCCTGGAGTCTTGCGGACAGGGGGCTTTACAATGAGCAGTTCTTC; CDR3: CAWSLADRGLYNEQFF
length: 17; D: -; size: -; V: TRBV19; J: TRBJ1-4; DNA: TGTGCCAGTAGTTTCCCAACCCGACAAGCAACTAATGAAAAACTGTTTTTT; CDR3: CASSFPTRQATNEKLFF
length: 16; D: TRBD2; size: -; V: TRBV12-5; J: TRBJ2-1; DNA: TGTGCTAGTGGTCCCCGCCGCGGGGGAACGAGGGGTGAGCAGTTCTTC; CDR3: CASGPRRGGTRGEQFF
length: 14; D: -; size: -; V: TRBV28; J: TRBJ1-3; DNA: TGTGCCAGCGGAGGGGCATACTCTGGAAACACCATATATTTT; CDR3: CASGGAYSGNTIYF
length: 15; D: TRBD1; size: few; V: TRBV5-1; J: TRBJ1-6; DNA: TGCGCCAGCAGCCGGCCCGGGACAGAAAATTCACCCCTCCACTTT; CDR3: CASSRPGTENSPLHF
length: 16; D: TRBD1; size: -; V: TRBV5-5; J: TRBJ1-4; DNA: TGTGCCAGCAGCTTTCAACAGGGGGCGGTTAATGAAAAACTGTTTTTT; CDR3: CASSFQQGAVNEKLFF
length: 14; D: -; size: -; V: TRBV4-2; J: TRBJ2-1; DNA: TGTGCCAGCAGCCAACAGGGAACCTCCAATGAGCAGTTCTTC; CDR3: CASSQQGTSNEQFF
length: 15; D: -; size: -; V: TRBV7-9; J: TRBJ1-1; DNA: TGTGCCAGCAGCGTATTCAAGGGGCCCGACACTGAAGCTTTCTTT; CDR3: CASSVFKGPDTEAFF